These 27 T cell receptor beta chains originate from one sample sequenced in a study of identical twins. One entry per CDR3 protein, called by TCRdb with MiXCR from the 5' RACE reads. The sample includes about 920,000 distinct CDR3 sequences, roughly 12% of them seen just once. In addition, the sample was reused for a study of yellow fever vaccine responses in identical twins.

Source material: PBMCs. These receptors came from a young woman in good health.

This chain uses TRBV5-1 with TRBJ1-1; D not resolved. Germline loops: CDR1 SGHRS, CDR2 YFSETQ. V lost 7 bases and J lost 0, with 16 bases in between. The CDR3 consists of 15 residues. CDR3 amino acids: CASLPDRNLNTEAFF. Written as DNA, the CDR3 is TGCGCCAGCCTCCCGGACCGGAATTTGAACACTGAAGCTTTCTTT.

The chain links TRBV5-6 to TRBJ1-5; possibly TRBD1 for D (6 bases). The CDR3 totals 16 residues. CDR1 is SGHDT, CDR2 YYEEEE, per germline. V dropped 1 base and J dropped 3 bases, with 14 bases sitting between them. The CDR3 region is CASSLLGAGNNQPQHF. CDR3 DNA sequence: TGTGCCAGCAGCTTGCTGGGGGCGGGGAACAATCAGCCCCAGCATTTT.

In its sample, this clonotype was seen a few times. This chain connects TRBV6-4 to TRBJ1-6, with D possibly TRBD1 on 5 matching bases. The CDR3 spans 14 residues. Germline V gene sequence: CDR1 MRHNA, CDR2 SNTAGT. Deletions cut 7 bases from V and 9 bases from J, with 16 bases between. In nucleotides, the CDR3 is TGTGCCAGCAAGAGGACAAGGGCTTGTTCACCCCTCCACTTT. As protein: CASKRTRACSPLHF.

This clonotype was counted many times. The DNA of the CDR3 is TGCGCCAGCAGCCAACGGGAGACGGGGAGCACAGATACGCAGTATTTT. Protein product: CASSQRETGSTDTQYF. V and J are TRBV4-1 and TRBJ2-3; D is perhaps TRBD2 (6 bases). The CDR3 is 16 amino acids. V was clipped by 2 bases and J by 0 bases, with 12 bases between them. Germline V gene data show CDR1 as MGHRA and CDR2 as YSYEKL.

CDR3 sequence: CASSSWAHEQYF. The DNA of the CDR3 is TGTGCCAGCAGTTCGTGGGCCCACGAGCAGTACTTC. V usage is TRBV12-3 or TRBV12-4 and J usage is TRBJ2-7; D is ambiguous. Trimming left V 4 bases short and J 5 bases short, with 9 bases between. CDR3 length: 12 amino acids.

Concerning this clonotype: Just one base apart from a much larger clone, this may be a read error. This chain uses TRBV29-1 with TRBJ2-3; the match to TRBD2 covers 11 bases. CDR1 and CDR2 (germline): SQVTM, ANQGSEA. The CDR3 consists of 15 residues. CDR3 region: CSAQQTSGGTDSQYF. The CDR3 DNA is TGCAGCGCCCAGCAAACTAGCGGGGGAACAGATTCGCAGTATTTT.

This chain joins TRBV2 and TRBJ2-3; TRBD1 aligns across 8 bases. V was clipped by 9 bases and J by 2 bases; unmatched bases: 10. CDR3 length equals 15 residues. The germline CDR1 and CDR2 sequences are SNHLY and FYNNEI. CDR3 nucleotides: TGTGCCAGAGGGGGTTCAGGGGGCTTCACAGATACGCAGTATTTT. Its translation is CARGGSGGFTDTQYF.

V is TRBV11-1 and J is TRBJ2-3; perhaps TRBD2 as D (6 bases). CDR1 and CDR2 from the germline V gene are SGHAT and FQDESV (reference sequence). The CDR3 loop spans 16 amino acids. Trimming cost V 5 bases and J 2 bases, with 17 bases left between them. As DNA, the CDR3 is TGTGCCAGCAGCCCAACGGTCGGGAGAACCACAGATACGCAGTATTTT. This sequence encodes CASSPTVGRTTDTQYF.

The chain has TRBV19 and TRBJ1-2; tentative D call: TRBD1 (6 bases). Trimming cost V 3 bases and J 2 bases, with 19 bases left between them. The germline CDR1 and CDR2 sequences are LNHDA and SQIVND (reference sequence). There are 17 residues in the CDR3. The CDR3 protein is CASSIGVWDTENYGYTF. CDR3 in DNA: TGTGCCAGTAGTATCGGGGTATGGGACACCGAAAACTATGGCTACACCTTC.

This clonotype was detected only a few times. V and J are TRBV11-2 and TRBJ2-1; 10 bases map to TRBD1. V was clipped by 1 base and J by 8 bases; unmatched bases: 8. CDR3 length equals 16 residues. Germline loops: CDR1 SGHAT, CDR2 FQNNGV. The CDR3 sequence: CASSLGASGQGDEQFF. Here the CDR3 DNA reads TGTGCCAGCAGCTTAGGAGCATCAGGACAGGGGGATGAGCAGTTCTTC. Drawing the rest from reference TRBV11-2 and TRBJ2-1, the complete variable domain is EAGVAQSPRYKIIEKRQSVAFWCNPISGHATLYWYQQILGQGPKLLIQFQNNGVVDDSQLPKDRFSAERLKGVDSTLKIQPAKLEDSAVYLCASSLGASGQGDEQFFGPGTRLTVL.

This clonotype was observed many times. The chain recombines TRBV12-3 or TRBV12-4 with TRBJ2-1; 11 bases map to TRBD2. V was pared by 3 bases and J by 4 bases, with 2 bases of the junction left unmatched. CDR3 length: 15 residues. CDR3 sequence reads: CASSFASGRYNEQFF. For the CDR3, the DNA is TGTGCCAGCAGTTTCGCTAGCGGGAGGTACAATGAGCAGTTCTTC.

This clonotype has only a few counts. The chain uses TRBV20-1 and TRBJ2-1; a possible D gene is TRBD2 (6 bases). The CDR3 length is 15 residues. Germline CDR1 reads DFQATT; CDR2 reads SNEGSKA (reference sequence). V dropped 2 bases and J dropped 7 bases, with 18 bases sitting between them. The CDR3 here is CSARPVGRLENEQFF. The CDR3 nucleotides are TGCAGTGCTAGACCCGTCGGGAGACTGGAAAATGAGCAGTTCTTC.

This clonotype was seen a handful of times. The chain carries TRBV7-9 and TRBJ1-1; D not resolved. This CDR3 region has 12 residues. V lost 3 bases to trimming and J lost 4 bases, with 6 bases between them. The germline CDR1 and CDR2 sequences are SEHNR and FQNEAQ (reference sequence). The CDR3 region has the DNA TGTGCCAGCAGCTTGAGGCTCACTGAAGCTTTCTTT. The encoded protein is CASSLRLTEAFF. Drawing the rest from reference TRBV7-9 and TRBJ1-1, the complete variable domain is DTGVSQNPRHKITKRGQNVTFRCDPISEHNRLYWYRQTLGQGPEFLTYFQNEAQLEKSRLLSDRFSAERPKGSFSTLEIQRTEQGDSAMYLCASSLRLTEAFFGQGTRLTVV.

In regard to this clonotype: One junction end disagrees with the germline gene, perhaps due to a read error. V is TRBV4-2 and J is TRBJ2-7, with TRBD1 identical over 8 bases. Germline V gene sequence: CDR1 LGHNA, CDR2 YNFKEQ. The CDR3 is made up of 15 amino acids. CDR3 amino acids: CASSQDRTGFYEQCF. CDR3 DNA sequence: TGTGCCAGCAGCCAAGATAGGACAGGGTTCTACGAGCAGTGCTTC.

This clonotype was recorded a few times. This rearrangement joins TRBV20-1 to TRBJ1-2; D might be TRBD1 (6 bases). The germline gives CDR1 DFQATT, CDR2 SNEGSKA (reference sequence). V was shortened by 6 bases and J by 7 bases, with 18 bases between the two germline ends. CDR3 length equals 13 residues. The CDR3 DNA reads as TGCAGTGCCCCGGGGGGGCAGGGAGGTGGCTACACCTTC. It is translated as CSAPGGQGGGYTF.

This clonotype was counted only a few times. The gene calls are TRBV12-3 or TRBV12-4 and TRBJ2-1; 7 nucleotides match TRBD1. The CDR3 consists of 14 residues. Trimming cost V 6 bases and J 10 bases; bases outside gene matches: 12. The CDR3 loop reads CASRGDRDPLEQFF. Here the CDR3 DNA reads TGTGCCAGCAGGGGAGACAGGGACCCCTTGGAGCAGTTCTTC.

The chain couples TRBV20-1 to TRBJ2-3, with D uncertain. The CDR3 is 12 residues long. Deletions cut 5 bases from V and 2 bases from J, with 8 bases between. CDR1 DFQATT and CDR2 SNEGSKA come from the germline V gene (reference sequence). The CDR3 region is CSAFGYTDTQYF. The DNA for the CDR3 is TGCAGTGCTTTCGGATACACAGATACGCAGTATTTT.

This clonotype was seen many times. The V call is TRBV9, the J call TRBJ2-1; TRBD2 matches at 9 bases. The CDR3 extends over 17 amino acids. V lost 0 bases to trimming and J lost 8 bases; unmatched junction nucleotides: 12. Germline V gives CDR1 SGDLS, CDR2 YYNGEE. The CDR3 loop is CASSVEVAGALRDEQFF. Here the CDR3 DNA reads TGTGCCAGCAGCGTAGAGGTAGCGGGAGCGCTTAGGGATGAGCAGTTCTTC.

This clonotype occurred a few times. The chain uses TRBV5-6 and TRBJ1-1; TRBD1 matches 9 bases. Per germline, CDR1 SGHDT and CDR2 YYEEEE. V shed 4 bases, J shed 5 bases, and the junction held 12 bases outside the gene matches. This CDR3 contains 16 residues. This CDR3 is CASSPAGTGWGTEAFF. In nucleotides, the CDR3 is TGTGCCAGCAGCCCCGCCGGGACAGGGTGGGGGACTGAAGCTTTCTTT.

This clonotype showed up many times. The CDR3 region has the DNA TGCGCCAGCAGCCCGTCAGCGGGAGGGCCCTCCGGCACAGATACGCAGTATTTT. It translates to CASSPSAGGPSGTDTQYF. The rearrangement joins TRBV5-1 to TRBJ2-3; 10 bases agree with TRBD2. Germline loops: CDR1 SGHRS, CDR2 YFSETQ. The V and J ends lost 4 bases and 1 base, in that order; junction bases with no gene match: 12. This CDR3 spans 18 amino acids.

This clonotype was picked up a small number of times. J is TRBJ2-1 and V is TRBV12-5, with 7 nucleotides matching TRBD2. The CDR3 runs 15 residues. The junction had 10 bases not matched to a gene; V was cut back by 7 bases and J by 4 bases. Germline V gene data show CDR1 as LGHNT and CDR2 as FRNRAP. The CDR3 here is CASENPGLRYNEQFF. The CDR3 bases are TGTGCTAGTGAGAACCCGGGACTACGATACAATGAGCAGTTCTTC.

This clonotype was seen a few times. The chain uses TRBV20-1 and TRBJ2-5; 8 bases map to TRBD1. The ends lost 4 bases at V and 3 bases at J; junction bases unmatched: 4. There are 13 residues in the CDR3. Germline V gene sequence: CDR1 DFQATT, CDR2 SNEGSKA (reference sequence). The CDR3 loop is CSATLTGEETQYF. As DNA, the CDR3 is TGCAGTGCTACTTTGACAGGGGAAGAGACCCAGTACTTC.

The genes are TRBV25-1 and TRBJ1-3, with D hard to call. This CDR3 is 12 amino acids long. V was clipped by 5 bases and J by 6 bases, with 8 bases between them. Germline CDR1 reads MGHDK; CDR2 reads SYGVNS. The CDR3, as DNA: TGTGCCAGCAGTATAGGCCCAAACACCATATATTTT. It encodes CASSIGPNTIYF.

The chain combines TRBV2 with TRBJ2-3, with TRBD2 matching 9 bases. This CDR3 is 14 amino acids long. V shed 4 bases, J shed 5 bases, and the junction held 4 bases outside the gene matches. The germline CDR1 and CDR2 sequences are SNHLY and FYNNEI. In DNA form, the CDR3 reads TGTGCCAGCAGTGCGGATAGCGGGAGAGATACGCAGTATTTT. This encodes CASSADSGRDTQYF. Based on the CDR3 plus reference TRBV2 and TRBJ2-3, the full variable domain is EPEVTQTPSHQVTQMGQEVILRCVPISNHLYFYWYRQILGQKVEFLVSFYNNEISEKSEIFDDQFSVERPDGSNFTLKIRSTKLEDSAMYFCASSADSGRDTQYFGPGTRLTVL.

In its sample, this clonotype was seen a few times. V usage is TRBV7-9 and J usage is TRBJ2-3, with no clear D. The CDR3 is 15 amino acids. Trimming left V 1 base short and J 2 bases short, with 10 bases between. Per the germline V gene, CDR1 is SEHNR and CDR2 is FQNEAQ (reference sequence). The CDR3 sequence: CASSLDGRHTDTQYF. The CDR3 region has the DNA TGTGCCAGCAGCTTAGATGGCAGACACACAGATACGCAGTATTTT.

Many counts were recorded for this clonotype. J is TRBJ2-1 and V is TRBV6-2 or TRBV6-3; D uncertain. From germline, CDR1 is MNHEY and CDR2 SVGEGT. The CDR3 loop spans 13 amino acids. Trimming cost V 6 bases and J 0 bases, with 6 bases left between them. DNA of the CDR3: TGTGCCAGCAGGCGGAGCTCCTACAATGAGCAGTTCTTC. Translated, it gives CASRRSSYNEQFF.

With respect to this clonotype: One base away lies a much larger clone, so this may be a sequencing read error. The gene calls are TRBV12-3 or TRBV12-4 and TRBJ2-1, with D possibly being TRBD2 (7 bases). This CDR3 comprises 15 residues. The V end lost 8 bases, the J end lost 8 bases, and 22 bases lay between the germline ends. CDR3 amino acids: CASGARTSGTYEQFF. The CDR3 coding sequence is TGTGCCAGCGGAGCCAGGACAAGCGGGACATATGAGCAGTTCTTC.